This note documents a single T cell receptor beta chain sequence. As yet, its antigen is unknown. Sequencing was performed on unsorted PBMC DNA using ten immunoSEQ deep assay plates. TCRdb's table, derived via immunoSEQ multiplex PCR, lists solely in-frame clones and lacks some. The sample shows about 490,000 clones, around 80% of them seen only once. This sample was taken from a study of shared clonotypes between healthy human individuals. Trimming shortened V by 5 bases and J by 6 bases, and 13 bases separated the two germline ends. Germline CDR1 is LNHDA and CDR2 is SQIVND (reference sequence). The CDR3 totals 13 residues. Study conclusions and caveats: It was the few donors that limited the genetic and exposure-history diversity represented. Read depth was anticipated to influence clonotype sharing among donors.

The chain links TRBV19 to TRBJ1-1; D possibly corresponds to TRBD1 (5 bases). The specimen was PBMCs. The sequence was collected from a woman in her thirties or forties in good health. Some clones in this sample may be carry-over from other donors' samples. In DNA form, the CDR3 reads TGTGCCAGTAGTGCTCAGGGTATCGCTGAAGCTTTCTTT. Translating gives CASSAQGIAEAFF.